This T cell receptor beta chain was retrieved from a study of blood T cell repertoires in COVID-19. Background on the study: The United States, Italy and Spain were the sources of the acute and convalescent COVID-19 samples.

Germline loops: CDR1 SGHTA, CDR2 FQGNSA. Unmatched junction bases numbered 16, after V lost 4 bases and J lost 10 bases. CDR3 length: 17 amino acids. Recruitment covered about two dozen US areas and drew participants whose ages spanned about 18 to 89 years. Cohorts were assigned according to the clinical history that participants reported. Produced via immunoSEQ multiplex PCR; TCRdb's table is partial and in-frame only. The sample lists a few hundred thousand clones; roughly 92% were seen once. Only one count was recorded for this clone. The sequenced material came from PBMCs or T cells enriched from blood (not recorded which). This sequence joins TRBV7-2 and TRBJ1-6, with TRBD1 matching over 7 bases. The clonotype originates from a woman between 35 and 50 years old who had been exposed to COVID-19. Here the CDR3 DNA reads TGTGCCAGCAGCTCACGCCGACAGGGACCTTTCAGGTCACCCCTCCACTTT. Protein product: CASSSRRQGPFRSPLHF.